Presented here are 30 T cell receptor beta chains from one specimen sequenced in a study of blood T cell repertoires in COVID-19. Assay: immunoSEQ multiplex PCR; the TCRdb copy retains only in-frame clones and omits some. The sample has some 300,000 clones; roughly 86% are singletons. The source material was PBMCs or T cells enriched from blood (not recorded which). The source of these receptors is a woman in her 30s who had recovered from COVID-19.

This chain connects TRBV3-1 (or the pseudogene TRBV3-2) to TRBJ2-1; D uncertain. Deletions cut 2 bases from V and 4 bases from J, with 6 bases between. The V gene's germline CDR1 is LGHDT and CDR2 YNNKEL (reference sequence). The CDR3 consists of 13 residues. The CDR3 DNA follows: TGTGCCAGCAGCCAACGTAATTACAATGAGCAGTTCTTC. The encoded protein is CASSQRNYNEQFF.

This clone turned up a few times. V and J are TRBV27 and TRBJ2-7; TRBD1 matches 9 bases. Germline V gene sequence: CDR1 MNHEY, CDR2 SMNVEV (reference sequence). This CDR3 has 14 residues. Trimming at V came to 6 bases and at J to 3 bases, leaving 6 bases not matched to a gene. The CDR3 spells CASRPGQGVYEQYF. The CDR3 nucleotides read TGTGCCAGCAGGCCGGGACAGGGTGTCTACGAGCAGTACTTC.

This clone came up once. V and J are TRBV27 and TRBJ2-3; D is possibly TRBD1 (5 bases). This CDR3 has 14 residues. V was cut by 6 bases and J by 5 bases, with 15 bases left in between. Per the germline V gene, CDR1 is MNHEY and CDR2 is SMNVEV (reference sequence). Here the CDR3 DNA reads TGTGCCAGCAGGGCAGGGCGACTTCTAGATACGCAGTATTTT. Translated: CASRAGRLLDTQYF.

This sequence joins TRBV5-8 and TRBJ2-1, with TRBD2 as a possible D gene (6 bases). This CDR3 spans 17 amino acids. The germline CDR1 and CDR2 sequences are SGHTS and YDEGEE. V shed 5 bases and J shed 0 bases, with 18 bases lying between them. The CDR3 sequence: CASRVGPRRDSYNEQFF. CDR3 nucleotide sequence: TGTGCCAGCAGGGTAGGTCCTAGGCGGGACTCCTACAATGAGCAGTTCTTC. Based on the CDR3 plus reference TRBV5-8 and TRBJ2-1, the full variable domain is EAGVTQSPTHLIKTRGQQATLRCSPISGHTSVYWYQQALGLGLQFLLWYDEGEERNRGNFPPRFSGRQFPNYSSELNVNALELEDSALYLCASRVGPRRDSYNEQFFGPGTRLTVL.

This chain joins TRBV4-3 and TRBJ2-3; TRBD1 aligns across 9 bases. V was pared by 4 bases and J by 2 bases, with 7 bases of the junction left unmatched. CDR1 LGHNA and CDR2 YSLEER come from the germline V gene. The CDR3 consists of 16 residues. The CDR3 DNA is TGCGCCAGCAGCCCTACCGGGACAGGGACCACAGATACGCAGTATTTT. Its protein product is CASSPTGTGTTDTQYF.

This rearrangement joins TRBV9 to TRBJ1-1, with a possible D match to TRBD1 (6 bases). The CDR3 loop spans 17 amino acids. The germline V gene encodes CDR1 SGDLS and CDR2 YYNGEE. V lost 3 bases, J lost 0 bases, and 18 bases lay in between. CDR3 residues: CASSGVMDSLMNTEAFF. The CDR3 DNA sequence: TGTGCCAGCAGCGGCGTGATGGACAGCCTCATGAACACTGAAGCTTTCTTT.

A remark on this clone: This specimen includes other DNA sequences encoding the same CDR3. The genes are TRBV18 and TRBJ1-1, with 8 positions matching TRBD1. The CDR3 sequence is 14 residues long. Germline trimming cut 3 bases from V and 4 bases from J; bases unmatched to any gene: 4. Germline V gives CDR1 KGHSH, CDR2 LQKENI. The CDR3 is CASSPGQGRTEAFF. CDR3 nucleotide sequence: TGTGCCAGCTCACCTGGACAGGGTCGCACTGAAGCTTTCTTT.

The CDR3, as DNA: TGTGCCAGCAGCTGGGGGGAACACAATGAGCAGTTCTTC. Translated: CASSWGEHNEQFF. This chain connects TRBV11-3 to TRBJ2-1; weak D call: TRBD2 (6 bases). Trimming shortened V by 4 bases and J by 5 bases, and 9 bases separated the two germline ends. Germline lookup yields CDR1 SGHNT and CDR2 YENEEA. The CDR3 is made up of 13 amino acids. The full variable domain, rest sourced from reference TRBV11-3 and TRBJ2-1, is EAGVVQSPRYKIIEKKQPVAFWCNPISGHNTLYWYLQNLGQGPELLIRYENEEAVDDSQLPKDRFSAERLKGVDSTLKIQPAELGDSAVYLCASSWGEHNEQFFGPGTRLTVL.

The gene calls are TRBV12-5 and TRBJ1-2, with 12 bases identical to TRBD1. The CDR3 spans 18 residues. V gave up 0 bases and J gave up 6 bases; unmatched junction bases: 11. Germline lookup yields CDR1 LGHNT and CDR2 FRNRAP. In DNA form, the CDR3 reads TGTGCTAGTGGTTTGGTACTTTCTGGGACAGGGGGCGCACATGGCTACACCTTC. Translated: CASGLVLSGTGGAHGYTF.

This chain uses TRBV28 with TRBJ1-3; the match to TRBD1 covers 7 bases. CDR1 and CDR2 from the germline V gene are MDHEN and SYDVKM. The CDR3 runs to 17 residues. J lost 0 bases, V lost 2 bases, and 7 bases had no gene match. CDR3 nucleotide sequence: TGTGCCAGCAGTTTAGCAGGACAGGAGAACTCTGGAAACACCATATATTTT. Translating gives CASSLAGQENSGNTIYF. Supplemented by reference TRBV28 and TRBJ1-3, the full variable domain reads DVKVTQSSRYLVKRTGEKVFLECVQDMDHENMFWYRQDPGLGLRLIYFSYDVKMKEKGDIPEGYSVSREKKERFSLILESASTNQTSMYLCASSLAGQENSGNTIYFGEGSWLTVV.

The DNA for the CDR3 is TGTGCCAGCGGGACACGAGATCTGTTCTTC. As protein: CASGTRDLFF. The V call is TRBV7-9, the J call TRBJ2-1, with D perhaps TRBD1 (6 bases). Germline V lookup: CDR1 SEHNR, CDR2 FQNEAQ (reference sequence). The V gene lost 8 bases and the J gene lost 15 bases, with 14 bases spanning the gap. The CDR3 totals 10 residues. Combining the CDR3 with reference TRBV7-9 and TRBJ2-1 gives the whole variable domain DTGVSQNPRHKITKRGQNVTFRCDPISEHNRLYWYRQTLGQGPEFLTYFQNEAQLEKSRLLSDRFSAERPKGSFSTLEIQRTEQGDSAMYLCASGTRDLFFGPGTRLTVL.

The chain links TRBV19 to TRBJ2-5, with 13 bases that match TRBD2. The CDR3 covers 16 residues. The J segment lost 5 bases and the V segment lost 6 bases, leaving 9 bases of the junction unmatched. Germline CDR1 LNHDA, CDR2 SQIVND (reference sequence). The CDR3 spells CASRGLAGAAGETQYF. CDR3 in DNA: TGTGCCAGTAGAGGACTAGCGGGAGCCGCCGGGGAGACCCAGTACTTC.

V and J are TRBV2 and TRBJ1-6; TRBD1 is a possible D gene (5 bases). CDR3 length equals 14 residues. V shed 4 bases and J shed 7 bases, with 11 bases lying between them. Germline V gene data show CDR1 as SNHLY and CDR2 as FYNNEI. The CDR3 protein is CASSGGGFNSPLHF. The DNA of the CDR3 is TGTGCCAGCAGTGGCGGGGGTTTCAATTCACCCCTCCACTTT.

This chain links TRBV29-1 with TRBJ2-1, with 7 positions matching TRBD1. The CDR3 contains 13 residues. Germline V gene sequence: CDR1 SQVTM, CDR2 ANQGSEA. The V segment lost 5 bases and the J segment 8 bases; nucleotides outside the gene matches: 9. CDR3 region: CSVLTGSLDEQFF. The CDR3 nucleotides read TGCAGCGTTCTGACAGGGTCTTTGGATGAGCAGTTCTTC.

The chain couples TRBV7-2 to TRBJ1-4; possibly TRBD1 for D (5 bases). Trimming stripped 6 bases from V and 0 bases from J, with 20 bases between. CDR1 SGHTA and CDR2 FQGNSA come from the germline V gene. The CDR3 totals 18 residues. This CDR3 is CASSPGWQGSATNEKLFF. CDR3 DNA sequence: TGTGCCAGCAGTCCAGGTTGGCAGGGATCTGCAACTAATGAAAAACTGTTTTTT.

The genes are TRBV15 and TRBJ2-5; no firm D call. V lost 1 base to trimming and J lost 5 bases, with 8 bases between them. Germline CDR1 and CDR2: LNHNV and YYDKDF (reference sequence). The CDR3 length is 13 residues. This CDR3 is CATSRAQYETQYF. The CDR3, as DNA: TGTGCCACCAGCAGAGCGCAGTACGAGACCCAGTACTTC.

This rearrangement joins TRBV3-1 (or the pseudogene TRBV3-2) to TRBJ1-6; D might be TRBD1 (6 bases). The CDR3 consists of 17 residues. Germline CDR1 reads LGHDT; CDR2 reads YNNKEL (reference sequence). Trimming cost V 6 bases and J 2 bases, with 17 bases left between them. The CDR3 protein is CASRRLSGGPYNSPLHF. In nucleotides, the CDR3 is TGTGCCAGCAGACGTCTTTCGGGGGGCCCCTATAATTCACCCCTCCACTTT.

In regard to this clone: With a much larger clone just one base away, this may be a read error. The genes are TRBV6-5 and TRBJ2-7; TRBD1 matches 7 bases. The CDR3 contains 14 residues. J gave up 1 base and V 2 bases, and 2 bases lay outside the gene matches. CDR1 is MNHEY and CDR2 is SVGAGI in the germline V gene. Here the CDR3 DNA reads TGTGCCAGCAGTTACGAGACAGGGTCCTACGAGCAGTACTTC. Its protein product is CASSYETGSYEQYF.

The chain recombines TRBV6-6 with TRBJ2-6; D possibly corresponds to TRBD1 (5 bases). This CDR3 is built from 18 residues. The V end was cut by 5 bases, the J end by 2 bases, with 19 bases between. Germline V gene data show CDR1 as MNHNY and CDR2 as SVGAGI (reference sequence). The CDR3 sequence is CASSRKYLQDAGANVLTF. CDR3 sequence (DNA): TGTGCCAGCAGTCGTAAATATTTACAGGACGCTGGGGCCAACGTCCTGACTTTC.

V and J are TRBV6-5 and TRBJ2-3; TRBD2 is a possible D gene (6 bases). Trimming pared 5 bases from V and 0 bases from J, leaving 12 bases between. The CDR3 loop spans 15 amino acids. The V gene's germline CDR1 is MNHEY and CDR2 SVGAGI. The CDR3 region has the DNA TGTGCCAGCAGTACCCAGAGCGGGAGCACAGATACGCAGTATTTT. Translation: CASSTQSGSTDTQYF.

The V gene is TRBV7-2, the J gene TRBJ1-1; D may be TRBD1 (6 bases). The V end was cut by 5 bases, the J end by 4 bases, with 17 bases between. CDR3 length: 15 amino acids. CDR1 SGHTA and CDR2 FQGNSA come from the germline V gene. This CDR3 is CASSEGPQGRTEAFF. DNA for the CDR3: TGTGCCAGCAGCGAGGGGCCCCAGGGGCGCACTGAAGCTTTCTTT.

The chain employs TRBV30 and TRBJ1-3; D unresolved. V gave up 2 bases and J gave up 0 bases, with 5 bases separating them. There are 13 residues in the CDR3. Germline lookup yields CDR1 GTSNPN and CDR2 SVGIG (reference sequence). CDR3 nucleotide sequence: TGTGCCTGGAGTCGTATCTCTGGAAACACCATATATTTT. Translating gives CAWSRISGNTIYF.

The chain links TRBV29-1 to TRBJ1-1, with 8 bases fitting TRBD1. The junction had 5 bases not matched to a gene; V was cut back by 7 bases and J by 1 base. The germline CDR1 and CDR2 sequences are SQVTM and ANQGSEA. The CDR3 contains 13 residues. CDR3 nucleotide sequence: TGCAGCGGAGACAGGGGCGGGAACACTGAAGCTTTCTTT. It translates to CSGDRGGNTEAFF.

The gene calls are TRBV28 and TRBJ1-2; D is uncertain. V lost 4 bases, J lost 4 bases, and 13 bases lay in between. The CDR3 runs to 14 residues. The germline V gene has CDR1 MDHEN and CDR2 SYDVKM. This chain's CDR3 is CASSSGGWGYGYTF. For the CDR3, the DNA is TGTGCCAGCAGTTCGGGAGGGTGGGGCTATGGCTACACCTTC.

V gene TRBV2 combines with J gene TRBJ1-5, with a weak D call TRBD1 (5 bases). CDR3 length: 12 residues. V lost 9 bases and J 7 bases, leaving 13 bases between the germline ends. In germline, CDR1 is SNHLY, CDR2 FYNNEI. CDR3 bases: TGTGCCAGTCAGGGCTCCGGGCAGCCCCAGCATTTT. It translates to CASQGSGQPQHF.

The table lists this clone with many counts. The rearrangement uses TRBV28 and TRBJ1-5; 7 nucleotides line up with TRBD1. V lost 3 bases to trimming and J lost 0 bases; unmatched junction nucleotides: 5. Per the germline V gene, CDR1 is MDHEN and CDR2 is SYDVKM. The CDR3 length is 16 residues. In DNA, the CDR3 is TGTGCCAGCAGTTTTCGCCGGGACAGTAGCAATCAGCCCCAGCATTTT. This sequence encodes CASSFRRDSSNQPQHF.

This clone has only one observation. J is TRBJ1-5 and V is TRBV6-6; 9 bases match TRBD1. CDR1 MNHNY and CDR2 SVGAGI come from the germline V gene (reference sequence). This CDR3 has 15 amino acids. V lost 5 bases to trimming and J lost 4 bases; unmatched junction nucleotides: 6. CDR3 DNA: TGTGCCAGCAGTCCTCGGACAGGGGTTAATCAGCCCCAGCATTTT. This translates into CASSPRTGVNQPQHF.

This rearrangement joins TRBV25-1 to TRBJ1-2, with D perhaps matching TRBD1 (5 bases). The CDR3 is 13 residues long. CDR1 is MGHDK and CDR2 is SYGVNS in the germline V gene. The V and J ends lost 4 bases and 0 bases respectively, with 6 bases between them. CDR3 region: CASSVGANYGYTF. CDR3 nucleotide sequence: TGTGCCAGCAGTGTAGGGGCTAACTATGGCTACACCTTC.

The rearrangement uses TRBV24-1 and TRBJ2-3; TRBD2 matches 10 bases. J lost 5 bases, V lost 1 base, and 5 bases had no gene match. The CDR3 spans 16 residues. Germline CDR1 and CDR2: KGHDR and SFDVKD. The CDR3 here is CATSDLAGGPLDTQYF. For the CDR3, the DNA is TGTGCCACCAGTGATTTAGCGGGAGGGCCGCTAGATACGCAGTATTTT.

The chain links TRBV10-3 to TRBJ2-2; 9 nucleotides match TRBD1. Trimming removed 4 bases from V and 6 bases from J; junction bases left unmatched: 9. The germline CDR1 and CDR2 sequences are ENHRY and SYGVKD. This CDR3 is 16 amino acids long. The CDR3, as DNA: TGTGCCATCAGTGGCATGGGGGACAGGGCTTCCGGGGAGCTGTTTTTT. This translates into CAISGMGDRASGELFF.